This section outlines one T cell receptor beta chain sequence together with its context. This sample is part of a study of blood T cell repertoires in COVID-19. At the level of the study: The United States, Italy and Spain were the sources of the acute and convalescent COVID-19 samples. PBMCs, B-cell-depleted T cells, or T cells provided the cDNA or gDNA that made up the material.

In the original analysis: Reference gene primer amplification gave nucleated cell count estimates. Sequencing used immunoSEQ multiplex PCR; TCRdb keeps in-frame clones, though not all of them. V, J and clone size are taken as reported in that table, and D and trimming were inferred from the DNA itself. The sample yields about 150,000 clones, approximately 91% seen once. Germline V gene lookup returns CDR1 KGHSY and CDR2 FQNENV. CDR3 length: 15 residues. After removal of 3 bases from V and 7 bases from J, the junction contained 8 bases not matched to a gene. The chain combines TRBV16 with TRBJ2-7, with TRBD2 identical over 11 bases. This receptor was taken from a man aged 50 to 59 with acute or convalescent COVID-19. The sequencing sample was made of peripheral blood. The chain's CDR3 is CASSHVLAGVGEQYF. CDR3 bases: TGTGCCAGCAGCCACGTACTAGCGGGAGTGGGGGAGCAGTACTTC.